The TCR beta chain under discussion was sequenced for a study of siplizumab effects on memory and regulatory T cells. With respect to this clone: Its antigen is not identified.

The germline V gene encodes CDR1 SGHTA and CDR2 FQGNSA. V gave up 1 base and J gave up 6 bases, with 10 bases separating them. The length of the CDR3 is 14 residues. TCRdb keeps only in-frame clones here, not all; method: immunoSEQ multiplex PCR. Of some 100,000 clones in the sample, roughly 94% were seen once. Study outcomes and limitations: Proliferating Tregs' suppressive function in siplizumab cultures went unconfirmed. Mappable alloreactive CD4+ clones averaged roughly 69% Treg-derived with siplizumab versus around 25% in controls.

The chain is built from TRBV7-2 and TRBJ2-1; D not certain. This clonotype was sampled from a human donor in good health. The source material was Tregs sorted from blood. The CDR3 sequence: CASSLEAGPNEQFF. The CDR3 coding sequence is TGTGCCAGCAGCTTAGAGGCAGGACCCAATGAGCAGTTCTTC.